This TCR beta chain came from a study of monozygotic twins with inflammatory bowel disease. This CDR3 is 16 amino acids long. Per germline, CDR1 MNHEY and CDR2 SVGEGT. UMIs incorporating a 6-nucleotide sample barcode were appended by means of template switching. Reanalyzing the 5' RACE reads, TCRdb keeps one entry per CDR3 protein, without DNA. This listing includes 200,000 to 250,000 distinct CDR3 sequences. The TCR was taken from a human donor with ulcerative colitis or Crohn's disease, or a healthy co-twin of an affected twin (not recorded which). This chain uses TRBV6-2 or TRBV6-3 with TRBJ2-1; TCRdb's D gene call, TRBD2, goes unchecked for lack of DNA. Sequenced material: blood. This CDR3 is CASSPPVWSPGNEQFF.